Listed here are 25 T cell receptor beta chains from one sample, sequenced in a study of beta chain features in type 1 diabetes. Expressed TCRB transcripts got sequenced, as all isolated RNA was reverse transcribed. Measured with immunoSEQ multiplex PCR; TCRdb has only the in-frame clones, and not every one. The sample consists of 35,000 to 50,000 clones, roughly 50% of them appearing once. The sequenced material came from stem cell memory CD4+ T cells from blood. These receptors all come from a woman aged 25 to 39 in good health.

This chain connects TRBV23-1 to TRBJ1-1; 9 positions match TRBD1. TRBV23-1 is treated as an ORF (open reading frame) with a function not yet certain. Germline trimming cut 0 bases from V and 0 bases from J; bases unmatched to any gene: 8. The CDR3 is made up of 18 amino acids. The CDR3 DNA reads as TGCGCCAGCAGTCAATCAAATATCGGGGACAGGGTGAACACTGAAGCTTTCTTT. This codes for CASSQSNIGDRVNTEAFF.

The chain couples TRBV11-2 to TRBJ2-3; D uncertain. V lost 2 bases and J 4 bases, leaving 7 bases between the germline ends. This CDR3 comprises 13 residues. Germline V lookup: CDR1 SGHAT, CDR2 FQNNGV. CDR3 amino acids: CASSLFPADTQYF. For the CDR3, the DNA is TGTGCCAGCAGCTTATTTCCGGCAGATACGCAGTATTTT. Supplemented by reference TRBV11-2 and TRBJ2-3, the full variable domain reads EAGVAQSPRYKIIEKRQSVAFWCNPISGHATLYWYQQILGQGPKLLIQFQNNGVVDDSQLPKDRFSAERLKGVDSTLKIQPAKLEDSAVYLCASSLFPADTQYFGPGTRLTVL.

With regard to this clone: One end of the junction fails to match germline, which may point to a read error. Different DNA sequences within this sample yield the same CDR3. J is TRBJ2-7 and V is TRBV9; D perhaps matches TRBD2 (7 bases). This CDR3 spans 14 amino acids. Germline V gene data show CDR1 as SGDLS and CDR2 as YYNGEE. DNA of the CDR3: TGTGCCAGTAGCGTAGGGGGGGTGGGCTACGAGCAGTACTTC. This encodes CASSVGGVGYEQYF.

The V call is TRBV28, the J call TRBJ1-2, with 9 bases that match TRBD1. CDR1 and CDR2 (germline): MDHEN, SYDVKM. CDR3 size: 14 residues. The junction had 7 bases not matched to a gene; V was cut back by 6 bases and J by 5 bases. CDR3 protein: CASSYSGTGYGYTF. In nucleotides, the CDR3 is TGTGCCAGCAGCTACTCCGGGACAGGGTATGGCTACACCTTC.

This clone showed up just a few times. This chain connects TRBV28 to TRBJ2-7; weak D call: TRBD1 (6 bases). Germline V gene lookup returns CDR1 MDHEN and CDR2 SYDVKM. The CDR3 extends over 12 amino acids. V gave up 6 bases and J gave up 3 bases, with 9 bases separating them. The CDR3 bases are TGTGCCAGCAGCACAGGGTTCTACGAGCAGTACTTC. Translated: CASSTGFYEQYF.

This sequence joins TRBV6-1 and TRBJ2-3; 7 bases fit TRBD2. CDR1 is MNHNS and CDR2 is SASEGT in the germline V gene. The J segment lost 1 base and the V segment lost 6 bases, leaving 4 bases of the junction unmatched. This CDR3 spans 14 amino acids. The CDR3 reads CASRGGGGTDTQYF. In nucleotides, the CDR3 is TGTGCCAGCAGGGGGGGAGGGGGCACAGATACGCAGTATTTT.

Here the CDR3 DNA reads TGTGCCTGGGGCGCCGGGACTAGCGGGAGGGCCGGGGAGACCCAGTACTTC. Its protein product is CAWGAGTSGRAGETQYF. The J gene is TRBJ2-5, the V gene TRBV30, with 16 bases fitting TRBD2. V lost 5 bases and J lost 5; bases outside the gene matches: 11. CDR3 length equals 17 residues. Germline V gene lookup returns CDR1 GTSNPN and CDR2 SVGIG (reference sequence). Variable domain in full (rest from reference TRBV30 and TRBJ2-5): SQTIHQWPATLVQPVGSPLSLECTVEGTSNPNLYWYRQAAGRGLQLLFYSVGIGQISSEVPQNLSASRPQDRQFILSSKKLLLSDSGFYLCAWGAGTSGRAGETQYFGPGTRLLVL.

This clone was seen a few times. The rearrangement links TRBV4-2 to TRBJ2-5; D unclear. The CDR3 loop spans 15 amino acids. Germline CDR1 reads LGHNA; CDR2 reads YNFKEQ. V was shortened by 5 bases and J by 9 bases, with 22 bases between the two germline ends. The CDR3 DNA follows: TGTGCCAGCAGCAGAGGCGTCTCCCAAAATCCGGCCCAGTACTTC. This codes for CASSRGVSQNPAQYF.

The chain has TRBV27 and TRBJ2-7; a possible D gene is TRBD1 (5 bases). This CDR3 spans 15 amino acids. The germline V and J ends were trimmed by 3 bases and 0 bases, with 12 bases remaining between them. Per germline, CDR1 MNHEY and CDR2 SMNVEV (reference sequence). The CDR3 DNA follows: TGTGCCAGCAGTTTGGACCCCAGGGACTCCTACGAGCAGTACTTC. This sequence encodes CASSLDPRDSYEQYF.

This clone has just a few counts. The CDR3 region has the DNA TGTGCCAGCAGTTCTGCAGGGTTAGCCGGGGAGCTGTTTTTT. It yields the protein CASSSAGLAGELFF. The rearrangement links TRBV28 to TRBJ2-2; D might be TRBD1 (5 bases). The CDR3 spans 14 residues. Germline V gene data show CDR1 as MDHEN and CDR2 as SYDVKM. The V end was cut by 4 bases, the J end by 6 bases, with 12 bases between.

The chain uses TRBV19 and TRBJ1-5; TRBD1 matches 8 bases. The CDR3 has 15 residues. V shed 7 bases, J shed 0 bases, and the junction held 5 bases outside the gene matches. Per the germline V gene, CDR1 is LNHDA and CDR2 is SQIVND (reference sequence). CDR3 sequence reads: CASNPGTGSNQPQHF. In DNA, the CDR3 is TGTGCCAGTAACCCCGGGACAGGTAGCAATCAGCCCCAGCATTTT.

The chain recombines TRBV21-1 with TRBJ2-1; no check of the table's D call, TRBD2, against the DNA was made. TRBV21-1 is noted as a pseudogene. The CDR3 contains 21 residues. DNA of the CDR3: TGTGCCAGCACCAAATCTGTTGGGGTAGCGGGAGGCCGAAGGGATCCAAATGAGCAGTTCTTC. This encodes CASTKSVGVAGGRRDPNEQFF.

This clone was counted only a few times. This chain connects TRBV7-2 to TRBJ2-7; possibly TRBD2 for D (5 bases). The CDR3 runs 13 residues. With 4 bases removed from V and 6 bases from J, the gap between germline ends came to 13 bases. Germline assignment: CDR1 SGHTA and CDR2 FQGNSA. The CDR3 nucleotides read TGTGCCAGCAGCTCCCGGGGTAGGGCCGAGCAGTACTTC. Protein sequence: CASSSRGRAEQYF.

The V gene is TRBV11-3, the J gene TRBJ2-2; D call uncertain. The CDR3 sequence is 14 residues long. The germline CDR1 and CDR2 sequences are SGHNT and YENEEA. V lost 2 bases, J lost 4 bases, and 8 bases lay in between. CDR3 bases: TGTGCCAGCAGCTTAAATTCGGTCACCGGGGAGCTGTTTTTT. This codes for CASSLNSVTGELFF.

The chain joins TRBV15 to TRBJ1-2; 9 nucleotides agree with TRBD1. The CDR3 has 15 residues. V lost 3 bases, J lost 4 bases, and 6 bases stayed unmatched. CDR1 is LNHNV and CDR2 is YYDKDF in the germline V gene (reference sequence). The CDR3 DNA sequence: TGTGCCACCAGCAGCCGACCGGGACAGGGCTATGGCTACACCTTC. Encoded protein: CATSSRPGQGYGYTF.

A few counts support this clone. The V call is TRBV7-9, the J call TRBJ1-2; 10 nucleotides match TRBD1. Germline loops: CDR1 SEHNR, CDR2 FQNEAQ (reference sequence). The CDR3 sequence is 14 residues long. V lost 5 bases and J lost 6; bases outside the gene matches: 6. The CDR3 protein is CASSIRDRGNGYTF. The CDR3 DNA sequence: TGTGCCAGCAGCATCCGGGACAGGGGAAATGGCTACACCTTC.

The CDR3 spells CAISDSSNQPQHF. CDR3 DNA sequence: TGTGCCATCAGTGACAGTAGCAATCAGCCCCAGCATTTT. This chain uses TRBV10-3 with TRBJ1-5; D unclear. The CDR3 has 13 residues. Trimming cost V 3 bases and J 0 bases, with 3 bases left between them. The germline V gene encodes CDR1 ENHRY and CDR2 SYGVKD.

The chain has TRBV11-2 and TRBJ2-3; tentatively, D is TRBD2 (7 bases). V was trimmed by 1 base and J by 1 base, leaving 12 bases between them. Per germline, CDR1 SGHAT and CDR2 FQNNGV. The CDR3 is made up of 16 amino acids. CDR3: CASSLGGGAGTDTQYF. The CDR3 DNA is TGTGCCAGCAGCTTAGGAGGGGGGGCCGGCACAGATACGCAGTATTTT.

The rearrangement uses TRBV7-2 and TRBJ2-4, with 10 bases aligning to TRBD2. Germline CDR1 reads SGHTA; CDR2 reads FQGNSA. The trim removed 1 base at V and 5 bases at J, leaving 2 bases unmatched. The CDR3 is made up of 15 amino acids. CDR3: CASSLELAGENIQYF. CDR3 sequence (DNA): TGTGCCAGCAGCTTAGAGCTAGCGGGGGAAAACATTCAGTACTTC.

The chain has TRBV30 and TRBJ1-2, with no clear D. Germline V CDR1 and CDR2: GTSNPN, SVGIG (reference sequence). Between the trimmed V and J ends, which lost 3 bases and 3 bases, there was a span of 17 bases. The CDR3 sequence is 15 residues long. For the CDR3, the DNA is TGTGCCTGGAGACCACCGGGGAGAGAATACTATGGCTACACCTTC. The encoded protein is CAWRPPGREYYGYTF. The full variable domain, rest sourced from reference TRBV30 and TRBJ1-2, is SQTIHQWPATLVQPVGSPLSLECTVEGTSNPNLYWYRQAAGRGLQLLFYSVGIGQISSEVPQNLSASRPQDRQFILSSKKLLLSDSGFYLCAWRPPGREYYGYTFGSGTRLTVV.

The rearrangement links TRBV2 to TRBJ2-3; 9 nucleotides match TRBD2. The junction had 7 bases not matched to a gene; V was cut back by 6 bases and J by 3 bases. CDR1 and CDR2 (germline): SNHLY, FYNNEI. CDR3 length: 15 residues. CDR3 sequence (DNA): TGTGCCAGCAGCATTAGCGGGAGAGCAACAGATACGCAGTATTTT. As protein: CASSISGRATDTQYF.

The CDR3 coding sequence is TGTGCCAGCAGCTTGGCCGGGGGAATCGATGAAAAACTGTTTTTT. Amino acids: CASSLAGGIDEKLFF. V is TRBV5-8 and J is TRBJ1-4; D may be TRBD1 (5 bases). This CDR3 has 15 residues. Per germline, CDR1 SGHTS and CDR2 YDEGEE. V dropped 0 bases and J dropped 6 bases, with 12 bases sitting between them.

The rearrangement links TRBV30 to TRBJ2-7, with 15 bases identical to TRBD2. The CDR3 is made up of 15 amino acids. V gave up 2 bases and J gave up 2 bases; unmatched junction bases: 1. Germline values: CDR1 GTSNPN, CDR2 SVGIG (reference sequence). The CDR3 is CAWSRTSGRAYEQYF. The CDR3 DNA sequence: TGTGCCTGGAGTCGGACTAGCGGGAGGGCCTACGAGCAGTACTTC.

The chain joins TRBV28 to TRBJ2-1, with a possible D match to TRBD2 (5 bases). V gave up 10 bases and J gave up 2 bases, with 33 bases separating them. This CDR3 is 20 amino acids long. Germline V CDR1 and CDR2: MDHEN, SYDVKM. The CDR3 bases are TGTGCCACGCGCAACCACCCTATGTGGCGGAGGAGTGAGACCTACAATGAGCAGTTCTTC. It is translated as CATRNHPMWRRSETYNEQFF.

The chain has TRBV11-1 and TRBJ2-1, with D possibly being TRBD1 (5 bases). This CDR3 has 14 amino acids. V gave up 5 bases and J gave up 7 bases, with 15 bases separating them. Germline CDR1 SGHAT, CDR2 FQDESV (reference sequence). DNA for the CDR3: TGTGCCAGCAGCCCCCTGGGGCCACGGAATGAGCAGTTCTTC. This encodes CASSPLGPRNEQFF.